A selection of T cell receptor beta chains follows, all from one sample in a study of blood T cells in healthy people across ages. TCRdb re-called the 5' RACE reads with MiXCR, one entry per CDR3 protein. The sample has approximately 760,000 distinct CDR3 sequences; just under 25% are singletons. The sample was also linked to a second study, of T cells of mothers and their children.

Sequencing was done on a sample of blood. The source of these receptors is a boy aged 10-17 years in good health. Each CDR3 is given without its conserved first and last residue. The order of the fields is J gene, V gene, CDR3 protein.

TRBJ2-2 | TRBV29-1 | SVARSGELF
TRBJ2-3 | TRBV6-5 | ASSYARLAGARTDTQY
TRBJ2-7 | TRBV29-1 | SVSGSSYEQY
TRBJ2-1 | TRBV7-3 | ASSLTSGGQRSYNEQF
TRBJ1-1 | TRBV19 | ASSTTGNTEAF
TRBJ2-1 | TRBV7-9 | ASSLGGRYEQF
TRBJ1-5 | TRBV6-2/TRBV6-3 | ASMFTGNQPQH
TRBJ2-7 | TRBV20-1 | SARVISGRGPSYEQY
- | TRBV20-1 | SARVRVSGNEQF
TRBJ1-3 | TRBV10-3 | AISEGFGNTIY
- | TRBV6-1 | ASSAYDYEQY
TRBJ2-1 | TRBV5-1 | ASSLGGHGSGGSSYNEQF
- | TRBV6-5 | ASSYLGGQETQY
TRBJ2-2 | TRBV28 | ASSPQGITSGELF
TRBJ2-5 | TRBV10-2 | ASSELQTGTQY
TRBJ1-2 | TRBV28 | ASSLGDRIFYGYT
TRBJ2-5 | TRBV4-1 | ASSPGTRGLYEQY
TRBJ2-4 | TRBV11-2 | ASSHTGTSGIFTKNIQY
- | TRBV5-1 | ASSQAGGGRNEQF
- | TRBV14 | ASSQGLAGNLLYEQY
TRBJ1-4 | TRBV27 | ASSSRESEKLF
TRBJ2-7 | TRBV6-5 | ASSYYRDSSYEQY
TRBJ1-2 | TRBV6-2/TRBV6-3 | ASSYALTGSSYGYT
- | TRBV6-1 | ASRSDRSSDFQGNSQETQY
TRBJ1-2 | TRBV19 | ASSPNYREDYGYT